The clone carrying this T cell receptor (beta chain) was counted many times. The junction shows a germline mismatch at one end, possibly a read error. CDR1 SQVTM and CDR2 ANQGSEA come from the germline V gene. The CDR3 is made up of 14 amino acids. MiXCR, run by TCRdb on the RT-PCR reads, gives a single entry per CDR3 protein. This sample has fewer than 800,000 distinct CDR3 sequences, with 13% to 15% found just once. This receptor was obtained from a female donor in good health, serving as a healthy control. The V call is TRBV29-1, the J call TRBJ1-2; D is perhaps TRBD1 (6 bases). Material: memory CD4+ T cells from blood. The CDR3 region is CSVEAGQRVYGYTF. DNA for the CDR3: TGCAGCGTCGAAGCCGGACAGCGGGTCTATGGCTACACCTTC.